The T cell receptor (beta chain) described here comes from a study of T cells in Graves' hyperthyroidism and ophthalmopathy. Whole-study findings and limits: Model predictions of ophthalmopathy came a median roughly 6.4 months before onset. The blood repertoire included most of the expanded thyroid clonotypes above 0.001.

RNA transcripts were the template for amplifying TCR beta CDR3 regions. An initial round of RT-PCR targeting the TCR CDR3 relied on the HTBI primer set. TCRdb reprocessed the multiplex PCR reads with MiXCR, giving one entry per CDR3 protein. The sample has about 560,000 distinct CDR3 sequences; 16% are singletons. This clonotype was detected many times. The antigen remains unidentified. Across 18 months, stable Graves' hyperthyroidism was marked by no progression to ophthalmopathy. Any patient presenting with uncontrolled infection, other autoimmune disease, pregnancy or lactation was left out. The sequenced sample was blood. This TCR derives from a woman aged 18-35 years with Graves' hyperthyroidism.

The CDR3 region is CATQSGVGNQPQHF. CDR3 sequence (DNA): TGTGCCACCCAATCGGGGGTGGGCAATCAGCCCCAGCATTTT. J is TRBJ1-5 and V is TRBV24-1; maybe TRBD1 (5 bases). V lost 9 bases and J 2 bases, leaving 13 bases between the germline ends. CDR3 length equals 14 residues. Germline loops: CDR1 KGHDR, CDR2 SFDVKD.